This T cell receptor beta chain came from a study of blood T cell repertoires in COVID-19. At the level of the study: Sources were T cells, B-cell-depleted T cells, or PBMCs; the material itself was cDNA or gDNA.

In assigning cohorts, the study relied on participant-reported clinical history. Repertoires were generated with immunoSEQ multiplex PCR, while TCRdb's copy carries only in-frame clones and drops some. Among 260,000 or so clones, about nine tenths were seen once, and the ten largest hold 2.6%. The germline CDR1 and CDR2 sequences are SGHDN and FVKESK. After removal of 5 bases from V and 8 bases from J, the junction contained 7 bases not matched to a gene. CDR3 size: 14 residues. This TCR derives from a woman aged 30 to 39 with acute COVID-19. This rearrangement joins TRBV14 to TRBJ1-4, with TRBD1 matching over 8 bases. Sequenced: PBMCs or T cells enriched from blood (not recorded which). The DNA for the CDR3 is TGTGCCAGCAGCGGACAGGGCTTAGAAGAAAAACTGTTTTTT. This sequence encodes CASSGQGLEEKLFF.